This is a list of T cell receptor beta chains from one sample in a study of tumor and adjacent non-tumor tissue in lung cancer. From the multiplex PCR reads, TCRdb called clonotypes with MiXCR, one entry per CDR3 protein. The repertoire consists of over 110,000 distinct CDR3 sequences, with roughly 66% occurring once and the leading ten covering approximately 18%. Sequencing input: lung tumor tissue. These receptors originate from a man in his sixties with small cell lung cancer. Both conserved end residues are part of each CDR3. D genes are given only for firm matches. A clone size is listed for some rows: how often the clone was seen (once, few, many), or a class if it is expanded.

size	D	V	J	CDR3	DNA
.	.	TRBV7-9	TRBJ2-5	CVSSLGGQQETQYF	TGTGTCAGCAGTCTCGGCGGACAGCAAGAGACCCAGTACTTC
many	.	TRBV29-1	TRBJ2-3	CSVPTESTDTQYF	TGCAGCGTCCCCACCGAAAGCACAGATACGCAGTATTTT
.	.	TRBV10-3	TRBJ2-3	CAVSSSGTGSTDTQYF	TGTGCCGTCAGTTCTAGCGGGACAGGGAGCACAGATACGCAGTATTTT
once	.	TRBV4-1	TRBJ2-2	CASSQPLGPGDLFF	TGCGCCAGCAGCCAGCCGTTGGGCCCCGGGGACCTGTTTTTT
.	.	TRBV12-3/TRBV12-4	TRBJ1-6	CASSPTGRNSPLHF	TGTGCCAGCAGTCCAACAGGGCGGAATTCACCCCTCCACTTT
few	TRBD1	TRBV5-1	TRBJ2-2	CASSLTGESTGELFF	TGCGCCAGTAGTCTTACAGGGGAGAGCACCGGGGAGCTGTTTTTT
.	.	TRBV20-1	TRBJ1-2	CSARDLLCGYMF	TGCAGTGCTAGAGATCTTTTGTGTGGCTACATGTTC
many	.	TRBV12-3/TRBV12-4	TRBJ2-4	CASSFGQPNIQYF	TGTGCCAGCAGTTTCGGACAGCCAAACATTCAGTACTTC
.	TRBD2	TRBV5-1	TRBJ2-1	CASRLAGFNEQFF	TGCGCCAGCAGACTAGCGGGATTTAATGAGCAGTTCTTC
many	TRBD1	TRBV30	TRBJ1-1	CAWSTDRGF	TGTGCCTGGAGTACGGACAGGGGTTTT
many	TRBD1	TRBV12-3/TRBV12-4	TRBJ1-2	CASRRQGERATF	TGTGCCAGCAGACGACAGGGCGAAAGGGCCACCTTC
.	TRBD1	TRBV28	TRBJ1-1	CASSLGNYRGTFF	TGTGCCAGCAGTTTAGGCAATTACAGGGGAACTTTCTTT
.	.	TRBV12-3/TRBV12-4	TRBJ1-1	CASSLGFKGAEAFF	TGTGCCAGCAGTTTAGGCTTCAAGGGGGCTGAAGCTTTCTTT
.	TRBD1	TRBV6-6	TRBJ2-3	CASSEGAFTDTQYF	TGTGCCAGCAGTGAGGGGGCTTTCACAGATACGCAGTATTTT
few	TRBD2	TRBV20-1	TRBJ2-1	CSARSLAGSRSYNEQFF	TGCAGTGCTAGATCTCTAGCGGGAAGTCGGTCCTACAATGAGCAGTTCTTC
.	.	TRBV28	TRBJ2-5	CASSGGDTETQYF	TGTGCCAGCAGTGGGGGAGATACAGAGACCCAGTACTTC
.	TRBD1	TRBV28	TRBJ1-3	CASSLTGRGNTIYF	TGTGCCAGCAGCTTGACAGGGAGGGGAAACACCATATACTTT
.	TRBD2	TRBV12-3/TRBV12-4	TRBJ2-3	CASTPGLAGIMTDTLYF	TGTGCCAGCACCCCTGGACTAGCGGGAATTATGACAGATACGCTGTATTTT
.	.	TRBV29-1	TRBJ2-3	CSVGLGGPADTQSF	TGCAGCGTTGGGTTGGGTGGACCGGCAGATACGCAGTCTTTT
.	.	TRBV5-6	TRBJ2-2	CASSLVDTSIGELFF	TGTGCCAGCAGCCTCGTTGACACCAGCATCGGGGAGCTGTTTTTT
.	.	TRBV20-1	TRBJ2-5	CSGLLSREETQYF	TGCAGTGGGCTCCTCAGCAGAGAAGAGACCCAGTACTTC
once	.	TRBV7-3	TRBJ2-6	CASSPLSSGANVLTF	TGTGCCAGCAGCCCACTATCTTCTGGGGCCAACGTCCTGACTTTC
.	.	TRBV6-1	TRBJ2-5	CATRTAISSETQYF	TGTGCCACTAGGACGGCGATAAGTTCGGAGACCCAGTACTTT
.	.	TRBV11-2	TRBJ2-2	CASGTDTFYTGEPFF	TGTGCCAGCGGCACGGACACCTTCTACACCGGGGAGCCGTTTTTT
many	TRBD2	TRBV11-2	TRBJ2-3	CASSLAGGQYF	TGTGCCAGCAGCTTAGCGGGAGGGCAGTATTTT
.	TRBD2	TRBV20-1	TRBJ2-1	CSASSGAYSEQFF	TGCAGTGCCTCTAGCGGTGCCTACAGTGAGCAGTTCTTC
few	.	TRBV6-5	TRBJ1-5	CASSTGYGQPQHF	TGTGCCAGCAGTACAGGGTATGGTCAGCCCCAGCATTTT
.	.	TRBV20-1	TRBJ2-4	CSARFVSTDIQYF	TGCAGCGCTAGATTCGTAAGTACGGACATTCAGTACTTC
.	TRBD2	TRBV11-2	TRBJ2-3	CASSSTLGNGRETGLTDTQYF	TGTGCCAGTAGCTCTACCCTCGGTAACGGGAGGGAAACCGGCCTCACAGATACGCAGTATTTT
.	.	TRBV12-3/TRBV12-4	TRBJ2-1	CSSSLASNGQFF	TGTTCCAGCAGTTTAGCAAGTAATGGGCAGTTCTTC
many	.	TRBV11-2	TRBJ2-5	CASSSGARPGPQETQYF	TGTGCCAGCAGCTCCGGGGCTCGGCCAGGGCCTCAAGAGACCCAGTACTTC
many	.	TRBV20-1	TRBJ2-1	CSASGWGDYNEQFF	TGCAGTGCTAGCGGCTGGGGGGACTACAATGAGCAGTTCTTC
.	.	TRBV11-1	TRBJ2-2	CASCLGKDNSGELFF	TGTGCCAGCTGCTTAGGGAAAGACAACAGCGGGGAGCTGTTTTTT
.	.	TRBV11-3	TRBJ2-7	CVSSLRADGINSYEQYF	TGTGTCAGCAGCTTAAGGGCTGACGGGATTAACTCCTACGAGCAGTACTTC
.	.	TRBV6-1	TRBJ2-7	CANSELGVSSYEQYF	TGTGCCAACAGTGAATTAGGGGTTAGCTCCTACGAGCAGTACTTC
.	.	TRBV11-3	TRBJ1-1	CASSLEDGTEVFF	TGTGCCAGCAGCTTAGAGGACGGTACTGAAGTTTTCTTT
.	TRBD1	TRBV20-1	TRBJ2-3	CNALKITGGGSDTQYF	TGCAATGCTCTGAAAATTACAGGGGGCGGCTCAGATACGCAGTATTTT
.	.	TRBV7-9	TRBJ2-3	CATSHGPPRDTQYF	TGTGCCACCAGTCACGGGCCGCCTCGGGATACACAGTATTTT
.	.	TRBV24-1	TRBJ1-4	CATSGAPGHLHEKLFF	TGTGCCACCAGTGGTGCTCCGGGCCACTTGCATGAAAAACTGTTTTTT
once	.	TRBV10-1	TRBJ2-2	CASRNEYRDTNINTGEMFF	TGCGCCAGCAGGAATGAATACCGGGACACAAATATCAACACCGGGGAGATGTTTTTT
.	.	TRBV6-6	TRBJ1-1	CASTFVWRNIEAFF	TGTGCCAGCACCTTTGTGTGGAGGAACATTGAAGCTTTCTTT
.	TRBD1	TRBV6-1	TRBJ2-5	CASEVRTGGTGTQYF	TGTGCCAGCGAAGTTCGGACAGGGGGGACGGGGACCCAGTACTTC
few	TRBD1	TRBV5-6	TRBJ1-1	CASSSPGQGNTEAFF	TGTGCCAGCAGCTCTCCGGGACAGGGGAACACTGAAGCTTTCTTT
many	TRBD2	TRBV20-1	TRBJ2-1	CSARSSGTSSHNEQFF	TGCAGTGCTAGAAGCTCCGGGACTAGCAGCCACAATGAGCAGTTCTTC
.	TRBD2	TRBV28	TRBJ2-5	CASRTTSGLGGALAQYF	TGTGCCAGCAGAACGACCTCGGGACTAGGAGGAGCGCTCGCCCAGTACTTC
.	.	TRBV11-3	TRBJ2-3	CAISYSGDMQYF	TGTGCCATCAGCTACTCCGGAGATATGCAGTATTTT
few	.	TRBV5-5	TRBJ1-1	CASSLGRRVRTEAFF	TGTGCCAGCAGCTTGGGGCGGAGGGTTCGGACTGAAGCTTTCTTT
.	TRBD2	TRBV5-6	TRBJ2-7	CAIIRGLARGNEQYF	TGTGCCATCATACGGGGACTAGCGAGAGGTAACGAGCAGTACTTC
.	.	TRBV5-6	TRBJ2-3	CARSLRAGDPDTQYF	TGTGCCAGGAGCTTGCGGGCAGGGGACCCAGATACGCAGTATTTT
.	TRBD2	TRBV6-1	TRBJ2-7	CVSSEKVGRLAGNYEQYF	TGTGTCAGCAGTGAAAAAGTTGGGAGACTAGCGGGAAACTACGAGCAGTACTTC
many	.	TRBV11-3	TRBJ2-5	CASSPPGGGTQYF	TGTGCCAGCAGCCCCCCCGGAGGGGGGACCCAGTACTTC
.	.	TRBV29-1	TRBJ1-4	CSVMGRCEKLFF	TGCAGCGTAATGGGGCGCTGTGAAAAACTGTTTTTT
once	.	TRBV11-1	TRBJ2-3	CASSIAMGVTGADTQYF	TGTGCCAGCAGCATAGCAATGGGAGTGACCGGGGCAGATACGCAGTATTTT